These 7 T cell receptor beta chains were sequenced from one sample in a study of T cells in Graves' hyperthyroidism and ophthalmopathy. From RNA transcripts, TCR beta CDR3 regions were amplified. The TCR CDR3 was amplified in a first-round RT-PCR using the HTBI primer set. TCRdb used MiXCR to reprocess the multiplex PCR reads, holding one entry per CDR3 protein. The sample lists 350,000 to 400,000 distinct CDR3 sequences, 14% to 15% occurring once. The sequenced material came from blood. The source is a young woman with Graves' hyperthyroidism.

In this sample, this clonotype turned up many times. The rearrangement joins TRBV7-2 to TRBJ1-5; no clear D. Germline V gene sequence: CDR1 SGHTA, CDR2 FQGNSA. V lost 5 bases to trimming and J lost 4 bases, with 9 bases between them. The CDR3 covers 13 residues. CDR3 protein: CASSPERNQPQHF. The CDR3 DNA follows: TGTGCCAGCAGCCCCGAGAGAAATCAGCCCCAGCATTTT.

This clonotype has ten or more counts. The chain couples TRBV20-1 to TRBJ2-3, with TRBD1 identical over 7 bases. The J segment lost 4 bases and the V segment lost 3 bases, leaving 7 bases of the junction unmatched. Germline V gives CDR1 DFQATT, CDR2 SNEGSKA (reference sequence). The CDR3 is 14 residues long. CDR3 coding DNA: TGCAGTGCTAGCGACAGGGCGGGCGCAGATACGCAGTATTTT. Protein product: CSASDRAGADTQYF.

This clonotype was picked up many times. The chain employs TRBV7-8 and TRBJ2-2, with 7 bases fitting TRBD2. Per germline, CDR1 SGHVS and CDR2 FQNEAQ. The CDR3 runs to 17 residues. V shed 3 bases, J shed 6 bases, and the junction held 13 bases outside the gene matches. CDR3 DNA: TGTGCCAGCAGCTTCAGTGGGCTAGCGGCGTACTCCGGGGAGCTGTTTTTT. It specifies CASSFSGLAAYSGELFF.

This clonotype was recorded a few times. It may be a read error: a sequence one base away is much more abundant. Here the CDR3 omits its conserved ending phenylalanine or tryptophan, so a read error is the likely source. This rearrangement joins TRBV20-1 to TRBJ2-7; perhaps TRBD1 as D (6 bases). V was clipped by 5 bases and J by 4 bases, with 9 bases between them. The CDR3 runs to 11 residues. The germline gives CDR1 DFQATT, CDR2 SNEGSKA (reference sequence). CDR3 region: CSARTGYEQYL. The CDR3 DNA reads as TGCAGTGCTCGAACAGGGTACGAGCAGTACCTC.

This clonotype has only a few counts. This chain links TRBV9 with TRBJ2-1, with D possibly being TRBD2 (6 bases). V lost 4 bases and J 1 base, leaving 12 bases between the germline ends. Germline V gene sequence: CDR1 SGDLS, CDR2 YYNGEE. The CDR3 has 15 residues. The DNA of the CDR3 is TGTGCCAGCAGCCCCCAAGGAGGGTCCTACAATGAGCAGTTCTTC. Residues: CASSPQGGSYNEQFF.

This clonotype was recorded many times. The V and J genes are TRBV7-2 and TRBJ2-1; 13 bases fit TRBD2. The V and J ends lost 5 bases and 9 bases, in that order; junction bases with no gene match: 10. Germline values: CDR1 SGHTA, CDR2 FQGNSA. The length of the CDR3 is 16 residues. The CDR3, as DNA: TGTGCCAGCAGCCCAACCGCCGGGACTAGCGGGGCTGAGCAGTTCTTC. It codes for CASSPTAGTSGAEQFF.

The chain couples TRBV20-1 to TRBJ1-2; TRBD1 matches at 8 bases. The CDR3 totals 15 residues. V was clipped by 1 base and J by 1 base; unmatched bases: 5. Looked up from germline, CDR1 is DFQATT and CDR2 is SNEGSKA (reference sequence). The CDR3 DNA sequence: TGCAGTGCTAGAGGCCCAGGGGGCGATAACTATGGCTACACCTTC. It encodes CSARGPGGDNYGYTF.